This TCR beta chain is drawn from a study of T cells in Graves' hyperthyroidism and ophthalmopathy (dated by TCRdb to the late 2010s). Study-wide context: Peripheral blood was collected at initial diagnosis, before any treatment. To identify TCR V-J signatures that set the groups apart, the researchers used a discovery cohort of 90 to 100 patients, made up of around 42 with Graves' ophthalmopathy and some 58 with stable Graves' hyperthyroidism. Prospective prediction of ophthalmopathy was tested in an independent validation cohort of 18 hyperthyroidism patients and some 17 patients who later progressed to ophthalmopathy. The 90 to 100 discovery patients were randomly split 7:3 into training and test sets. Thyroid tissue and blood T-cell repertoires from six Graves' hyperthyroidism patients were also compared in the study. After blood sampling, hyperthyroidism patients were treated with methimazole at a starting dose of 30 mg daily, and ophthalmopathy patients were treated with high-dose intravenous methylprednisolone. TCR Vbeta CDR3 sequencing of 135 peripheral blood samples (43 ophthalmopathy, 70 to 85 hyperthyroidism and some 17 progressor patients) is reported in the paper.

The germline V gene (reference sequence) specifies MNHNY as CDR1 and SVGAGI as CDR2. The CDR3, cysteine through phenylalanine, is 14 amino acids long. The DNA shown is the 42-base CDR3, in frame from base 1. Trimming takes 5 bases off V and 1 base off J; junction bases not matched to a gene: 5. The TCR beta CDR3 regions were amplified from the RNA transcripts. The TCR CDR3 was subjected to a first round of RT-PCR using the HTBI primer set and the Qiagen OneStep RT-PCR kit. A second multiplex PCR round built the libraries, followed by size selection and purification. The libraries were sequenced on an Illumina HiSeq2000 using paired-end 100 bp reads. Per the source publication's procedure: SOAPnuke was used to process the raw data, removing reads that contained adapters or uncalled bases, had a mean Phred below 15, or lacked an exact match to the constant primer or identifier. High-quality paired reads were merged using COPE v1.2.5, and each unique nucleotide sequence was defined as a clonotype. MiTCR v1.1 was used to align clonotypes to the IMGT TRBV, TRBD and TRBJ reference segments. Only V-J combinations with frequency above 0.0001, covering approximately 99% of repertoires, were analysed. A TCS score was defined as the ratio of F50 (clonal expansion) to E x V (chaos), with BLOSUM62-based TCRdist applied between CDR3 peptides within each V-J. Welch's t-statistics and random forest reduced 500 to 550 V-J features to about 12, which were used in a naive Bayes classifier (R e1071). TCRdb ran its own pipeline on the public reads, namely fastp trimming at Q25 and MiXCR clone calling, and kept in-frame beta chains. Rows with a matching CDR3 protein are joined into one entry that keeps the most common DNA and genes. The V and J calls were not made by the authors but by TCRdb's processing. This sample is represented by about 590,000 distinct CDR3 sequences; approximately 15% of them were singletons. 7% to 9% of the sample is taken by the ten largest.

The paper as a whole reports these results and caveats: Sample size was not statistically predetermined, and investigators were not blinded to group allocation. Most expanded thyroid clonotypes (frequency above 0.001) were also detected in blood, a finding suggesting that blood repertoires may reflect thyroid immune responses. In validation, the model predicted progression to ophthalmopathy a median of about 6 months before onset, with roughly 70% sensitivity and roughly 72% specificity. A model built on a 13 V-J signature distinguished ophthalmopathy from stable hyperthyroidism, reaching about 89% sensitivity and about 81% specificity in cross-validation and 80%/75% in testing.

In the ophthalmopathy patients, disease was moderately to severely active, with a Clinical Activity Score of 3 or more, a NOSPECS grade of 4 or more, and a duration of less than 3 months. Exclusion was applied to patients with uncontrolled infections, other autoimmune diseases, pregnancy or lactation. Diagnoses relied on clinical symptoms, serum thyroxine and TRAb, thyroid ultrasound and orbital computed tomography. Ficoll-Paque density gradient centrifugation was used to isolate PBMCs from around 10 ml of fresh peripheral blood. Total RNA was extracted using Trizol reagent, and RNA quality was assessed on an Agilent 2100 Bioanalyzer. This clonotype was seen just once. Which antigen it targets is not known. Base qualities are not recorded, but no much larger clone differs from it by a single base. A single read makes a weak case.

The specimen sequenced was blood. The chain couples TRBV6-6 to TRBJ2-7; 7 bases in the middle match TRBD2. The source is a woman in her late teens or twenties with Graves' ophthalmopathy. The bases read TGTGCCAGCAGTACGGGACTACGGTCCTACGAGCAGTACTTC. It specifies CASSTGLRSYEQYF.